What follows describes a single TCR beta chain. Its antigen is not known. The V end lost 0 bases, the J end lost 0 bases, and 9 bases lay between the germline ends. Looked up from germline, CDR1 is LNHDA and CDR2 is SQIVND (reference sequence). This CDR3 has 16 residues. The data originate from a study of blood T cells in healthy people across ages. Findings of the study overall: Observed TCR beta diversity per million T cells went down as age went up. This fall followed a roughly linear course with age.

Combining a sample-barcoded 5' primer with a J-beta primer mix, a second PCR ran for 7 to 11 cycles. TCRdb reanalysed the 5' RACE reads using MiXCR and keeps one entry per CDR3 protein. The sample includes fewer than 800,000 distinct CDR3 sequences, more than 20% of them seen just once. The chain links TRBV19 to TRBJ2-1, with a weak D call TRBD2 (5 bases). This receptor was obtained from a man aged 65 to 85 in good health. The sequenced sample consisted of blood. The CDR3 sequence is CASSIESGGSYNEQFF. The CDR3 coding sequence is TGTGCCAGTAGTATAGAGAGCGGAGGCTCCTACAATGAGCAGTTCTTC.